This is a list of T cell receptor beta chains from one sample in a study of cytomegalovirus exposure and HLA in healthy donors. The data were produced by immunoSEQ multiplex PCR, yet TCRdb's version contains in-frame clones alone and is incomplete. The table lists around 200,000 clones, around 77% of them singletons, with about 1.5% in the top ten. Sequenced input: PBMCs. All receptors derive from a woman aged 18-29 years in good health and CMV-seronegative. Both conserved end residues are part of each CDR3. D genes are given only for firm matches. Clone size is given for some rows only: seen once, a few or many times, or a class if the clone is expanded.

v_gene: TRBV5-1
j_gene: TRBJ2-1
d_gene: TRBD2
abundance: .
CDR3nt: TGCGCCAGCAGCTTGGATTGGCGGGAGGGAGCGGCCGAGCAGTTCTTC
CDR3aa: CASSLDWREGAAEQFF

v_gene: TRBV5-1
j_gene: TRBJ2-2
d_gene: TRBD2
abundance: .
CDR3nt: TGCGCCAGCAGCCCGGGACTAGCGGGGACCGGGGAGCTGTTTTTT
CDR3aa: CASSPGLAGTGELFF

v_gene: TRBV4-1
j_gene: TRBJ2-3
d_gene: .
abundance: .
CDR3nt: TGCGCCAGCAGCCAAGGTATAGATACGCAGTATTTT
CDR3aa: CASSQGIDTQYF

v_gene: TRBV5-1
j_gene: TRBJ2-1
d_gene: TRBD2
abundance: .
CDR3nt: TGCGCCAGCAGCCCCGGGACTAGCGGGAGTTACAATGAGCAGTTCTTC
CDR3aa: CASSPGTSGSYNEQFF

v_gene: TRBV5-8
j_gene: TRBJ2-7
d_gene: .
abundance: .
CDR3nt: TGTGCCAGCAGCTTGGTAGTCGGGGCCTACGAGCAGTACTTC
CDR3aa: CASSLVVGAYEQYF

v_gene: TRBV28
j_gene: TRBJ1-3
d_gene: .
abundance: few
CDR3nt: TGTGCCAGCAGTCCGGGTCAGCCCTACTCTGGAAACACCATATATTTT
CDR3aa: CASSPGQPYSGNTIYF

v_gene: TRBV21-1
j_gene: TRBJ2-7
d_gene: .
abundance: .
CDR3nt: TGTGCCAGCAGCAAGTTTAGAGGTCACGGGACAGGGACCTACGAGCAGTACTTC
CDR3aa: CASSKFRGHGTGTYEQYF

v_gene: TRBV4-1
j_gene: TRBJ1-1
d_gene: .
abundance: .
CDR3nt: TGCGCCAGCAGCCAAGGACCCGGACAGTCGAACACTGAAGCTTTCTTT
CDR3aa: CASSQGPGQSNTEAFF

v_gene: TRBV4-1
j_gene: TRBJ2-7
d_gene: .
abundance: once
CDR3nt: TGCGCCAGCAGCCAAGACTCTCGGGGGAACTCCTACGAGCAGTACTTC
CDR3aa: CASSQDSRGNSYEQYF

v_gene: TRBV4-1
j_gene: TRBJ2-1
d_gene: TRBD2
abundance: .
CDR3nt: TGCGCCAGCAGCAATGGGACTAGCGGGCGCTTAGAGCAGTTCTTC
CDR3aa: CASSNGTSGRLEQFF

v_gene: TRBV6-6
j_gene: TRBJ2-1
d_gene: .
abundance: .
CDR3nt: TGTGCCAGCAGTGTTGTACCTACCTACTACAATGAGCAGTTCTTC
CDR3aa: CASSVVPTYYNEQFF

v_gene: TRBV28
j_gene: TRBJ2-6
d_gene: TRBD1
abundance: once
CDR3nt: TGTGCCAGCAGTTGGGGCGGGACAGGGGGGACTGGGGCCAACGTCCTGACTTTC
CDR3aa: CASSWGGTGGTGANVLTF

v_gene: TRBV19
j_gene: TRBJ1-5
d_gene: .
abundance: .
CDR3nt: TGTGCCAGTAGTACGCAAGGGGTTCAGCCCCAGCATTTT
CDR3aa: CASSTQGVQPQHF

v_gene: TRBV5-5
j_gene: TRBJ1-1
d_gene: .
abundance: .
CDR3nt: TGTGCCAGCAGCTTCTTGGGAGTGAACACTGAAGCTTTCTTT
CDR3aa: CASSFLGVNTEAFF

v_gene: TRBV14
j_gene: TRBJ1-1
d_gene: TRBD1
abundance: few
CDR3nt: TGTGCCAGCAGCCAAGTGACAGGGGTCACTGAAGCTTTCTTT
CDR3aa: CASSQVTGVTEAFF

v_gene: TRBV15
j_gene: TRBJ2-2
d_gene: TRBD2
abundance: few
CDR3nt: TGTGCCACCCGCGGGAGTGGGGAGCTGTTTTTT
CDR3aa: CATRGSGELFF

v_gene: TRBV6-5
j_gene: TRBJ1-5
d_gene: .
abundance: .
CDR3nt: TGTGCCAGCAGCCGCGAACCCGGGACACATCAGCCCCAGCATTTT
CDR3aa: CASSREPGTHQPQHF

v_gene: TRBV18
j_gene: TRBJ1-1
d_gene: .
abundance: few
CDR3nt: TGTGCCAGCTCACCGCCGGGGTACACTGAAGCTTTCTTT
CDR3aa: CASSPPGYTEAFF

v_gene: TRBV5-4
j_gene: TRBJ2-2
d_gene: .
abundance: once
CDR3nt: TGTGCCAGCAGCTTGGAGGGGTGGGCCGGGGAGCTGTTTTTT
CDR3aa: CASSLEGWAGELFF

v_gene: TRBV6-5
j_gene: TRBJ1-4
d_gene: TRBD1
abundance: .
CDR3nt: TGTGCCAGCAGCCCGACAGGGGGCTCGAGTGAAAAACTGTTTTTT
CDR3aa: CASSPTGGSSEKLFF

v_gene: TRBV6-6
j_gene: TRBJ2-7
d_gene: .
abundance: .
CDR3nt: TGTGCCAGCAGTTACTCCATTTTCAACGAGCAGTACTTC
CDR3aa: CASSYSIFNEQYF

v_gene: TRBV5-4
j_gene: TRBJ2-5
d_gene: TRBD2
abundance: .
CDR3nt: TGTGCCAGCAGCTTGAGACTAGCGGGAGGCCAAGAGACCCAGTACTTC
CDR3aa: CASSLRLAGGQETQYF

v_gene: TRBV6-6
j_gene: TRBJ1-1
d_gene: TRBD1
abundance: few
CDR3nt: TGTGCCAGCAGTTCCAACAGGGGTATTTCTGAAGCTTTCTTT
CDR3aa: CASSSNRGISEAFF

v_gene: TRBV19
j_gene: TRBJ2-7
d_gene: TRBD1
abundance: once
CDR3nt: TGTGCCAGTAGTACGGGACAGGGGTTCTCCTACGAGCAGTACTTC
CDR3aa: CASSTGQGFSYEQYF

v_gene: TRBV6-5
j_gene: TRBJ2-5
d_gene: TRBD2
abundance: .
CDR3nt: TGTGCCAGCAGTTACGCTAGCGGGGGGAGGGAGACCCAGTACTTC
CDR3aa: CASSYASGGRETQYF

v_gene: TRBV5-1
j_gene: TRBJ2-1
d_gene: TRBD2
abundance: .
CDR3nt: TGCGCCAGCAGCTCGAGCGGGAGGGCGGACAATGAGCAGTTCTTC
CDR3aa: CASSSSGRADNEQFF

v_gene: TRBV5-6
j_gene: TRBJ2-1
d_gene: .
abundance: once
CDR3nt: TGTGCCAGCAGCTTGGGCAGGAATGAGCAGTTCTTC
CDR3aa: CASSLGRNEQFF

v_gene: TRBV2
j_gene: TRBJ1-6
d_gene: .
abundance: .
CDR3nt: TGTGCCAGCAATCAGGGTTATAATTCACCCCTCCACTTT
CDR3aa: CASNQGYNSPLHF